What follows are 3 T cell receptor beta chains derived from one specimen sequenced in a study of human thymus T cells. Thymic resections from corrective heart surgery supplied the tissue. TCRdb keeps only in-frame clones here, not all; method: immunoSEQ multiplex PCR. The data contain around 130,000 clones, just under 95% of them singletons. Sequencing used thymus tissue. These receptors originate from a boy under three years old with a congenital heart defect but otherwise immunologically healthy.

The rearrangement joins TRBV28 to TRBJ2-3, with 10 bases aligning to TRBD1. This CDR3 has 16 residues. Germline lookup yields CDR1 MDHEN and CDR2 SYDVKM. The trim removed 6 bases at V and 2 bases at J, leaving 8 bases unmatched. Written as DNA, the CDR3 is TGTGCCAGCAGCTTTCCGGGACAGGGGCCCACAGATACGCAGTATTTT. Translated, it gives CASSFPGQGPTDTQYF.

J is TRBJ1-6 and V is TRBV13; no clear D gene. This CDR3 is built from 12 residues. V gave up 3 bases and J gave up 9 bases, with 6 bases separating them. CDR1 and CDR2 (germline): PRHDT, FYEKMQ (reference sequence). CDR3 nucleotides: TGTGCCAGCAGCTTTGAGGGTTCACCCCTCCACTTT. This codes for CASSFEGSPLHF.

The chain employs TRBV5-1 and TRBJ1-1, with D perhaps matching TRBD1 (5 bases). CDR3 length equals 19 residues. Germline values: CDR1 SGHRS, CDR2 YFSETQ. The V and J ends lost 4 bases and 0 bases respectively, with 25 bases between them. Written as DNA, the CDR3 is TGCGCCAGCAGCCCGGGGGGTGGTCCCGAACAGGCGATGAACACTGAAGCTTTCTTT. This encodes CASSPGGGPEQAMNTEAFF.